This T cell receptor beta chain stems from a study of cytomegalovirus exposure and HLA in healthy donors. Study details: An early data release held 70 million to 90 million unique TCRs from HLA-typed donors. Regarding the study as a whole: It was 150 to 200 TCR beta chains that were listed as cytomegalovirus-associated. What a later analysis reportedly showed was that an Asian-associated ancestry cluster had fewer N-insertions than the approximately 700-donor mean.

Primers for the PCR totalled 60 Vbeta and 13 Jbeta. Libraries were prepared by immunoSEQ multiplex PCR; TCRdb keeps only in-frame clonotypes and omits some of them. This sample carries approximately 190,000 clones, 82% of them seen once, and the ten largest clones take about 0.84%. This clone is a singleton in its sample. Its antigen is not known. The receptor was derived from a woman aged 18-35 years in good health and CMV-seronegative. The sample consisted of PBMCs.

CDR3 protein: CAGWGRQVWGPGNTIYF. CDR3 coding DNA: TGTGCCGGCTGGGGAAGACAGGTCTGGGGCCCTGGAAACACCATATATTTT. J is TRBJ1-3 and V is TRBV27, with D perhaps TRBD1 (6 bases). The germline CDR1 and CDR2 sequences are MNHEY and SMNVEV (reference sequence). The CDR3 is made up of 17 amino acids. V was trimmed by 11 bases and J by 2 bases, leaving 25 bases between them.